This TCR beta chain was profiled in a study of T cell repertoires in cytomegalovirus infection. The wider study: Based on public TCR beta signatures, there were indications of CMV infection and of a matching HLA type.

The CDR3 totals 13 residues. V lost 6 bases, J lost 7 bases, and 15 bases lay in between. Concerning this clonotype itself: What it binds is not known.

Points from the study as a whole: Pooled public TCR beta family frequency picked out CMV carriers with the relevant HLA. Predominance within the ex vivo response was attributable to HLA-C-restricted CMV-specific TCR beta clonotypes.

TCRdb reprocessed the reads with MiXCR, giving one entry per CDR3 protein. The sample holds roughly 300,000 distinct CDR3 sequences, 8% to 9.5% seen once. The chain combines TRBV12-3 or TRBV12-4 with TRBJ1-2, with a possible D match to TRBD1 (5 bases). The sequence was collected from a human donor in good health (CMV status not recorded). Some clones in this sample may be carry-over from other donors' samples. Sequenced sample: PBMCs. CDR3 residues: CASSWDLRSGYTF. The CDR3 DNA is TGTGCCAGCAGCTGGGACCTACGCTCTGGCTACACCTTC.